This T cell receptor beta chain appears in the sequencing data of a study of shared clonotypes between healthy human individuals. This CDR3 has 15 amino acids. Germline V gives CDR1 WNHNN, CDR2 SYGVQD (reference sequence). After removal of 6 bases from V and 4 bases from J, the junction contained 7 bases not matched to a gene. The repertoire was sequenced with immunoSEQ multiplex PCR; TCRdb's copy has only in-frame clones and lacks some. Of 2 million to 2.5 million clones detected, around 92% appear once; the ten largest clones hold around 0.38%. The sequenced sample was naive CD4+ T cells from PBMCs. As for subset: CD45RA+ positively selected. V gene TRBV10-1 combines with J gene TRBJ2-2, with 8 bases identical to TRBD1. The receptor comes from a man in his late teens or twenties in good health. Some clones in this sample may be carry-over from other donors' samples. The CDR3 protein is CASSDRGLGTGELFF. CDR3 nucleotide sequence: TGCGCCAGCAGCGACAGGGGCCTAGGCACCGGGGAGCTGTTTTTT.